Shown below are 21 T cell receptor beta chains from a single sample sequenced in a study of T cells after yellow fever vaccination. TCRdb re-derived calls from the 5' RACE reads in MiXCR, one entry per CDR3 protein. The data contain some 560,000 distinct CDR3 sequences, 15% to 20% of them seen just once; the ten biggest clones take up roughly an eighth. The sample consisted of PBMCs, taken 15 days after the yellow fever booster vaccination. The receptor set was obtained from a man aged 30-40 years who received the YFV17D yellow fever vaccine.

The chain carries TRBV12-3 or TRBV12-4 and TRBJ1-3; D gene ambiguous. Trimming took 4 bases from V and 0 from J, leaving 10 bases between them. This CDR3 region has 15 residues. CDR3 sequence reads: CASSWGPSSGNTIYF. Here the CDR3 DNA reads TGTGCCAGCAGTTGGGGTCCTAGCTCTGGAAACACCATATATTTT.

This chain connects TRBV27 to TRBJ2-7; 7 bases map to TRBD1. The CDR3 runs 15 residues. Trimming at V came to 5 bases and at J to 2 bases, leaving 9 bases not matched to a gene. Germline CDR1 is MNHEY and CDR2 is SMNVEV (reference sequence). The CDR3 spells CASSPTPTGTYEQYF. The CDR3 DNA is TGTGCCAGCAGTCCTACCCCGACAGGGACCTACGAGCAGTACTTC.

V gene TRBV12-3 or TRBV12-4 combines with J gene TRBJ1-3; maybe TRBD1 (5 bases). The CDR3 consists of 14 residues. V dropped 2 bases and J dropped 4 bases, with 9 bases sitting between them. The CDR3 protein is CASSLTDTGNTIYF. The CDR3 DNA reads TGTGCCAGCAGTTTAACGGACACCGGAAACACCATATATTTT.

This clonotype has more than one count but fewer than ten. The genes are TRBV15 and TRBJ2-1, with 7 positions matching TRBD1. V shed 0 bases and J 7 bases; nucleotides not matched to a gene: 3. The CDR3 is made up of 14 amino acids. Germline lookup yields CDR1 LNHNV and CDR2 YYDKDF (reference sequence). The CDR3: CATSREGGFNEQFF. For the CDR3, the DNA is TGTGCCACCAGCAGAGAAGGGGGCTTTAATGAGCAGTTCTTC. Drawing the rest from reference TRBV15 and TRBJ2-1, the complete variable domain is DAMVIQNPRYQVTQFGKPVTLSCSQTLNHNVMYWYQQKSSQAPKLLFHYYDKDFNNEADTPDNFQSRRPNTSFCFLDIRSPGLGDTAMYLCATSREGGFNEQFFGPGTRLTVL.

The chain is built from TRBV5-5 and TRBJ2-5; 9 nucleotides align to TRBD2. The CDR3 contains 17 residues. Trimming cost V 1 base and J 2 bases; bases outside gene matches: 9. Per germline, CDR1 SGHKS and CDR2 YYEKEE (reference sequence). This CDR3 reads CASSLSAFLAGQETQYF. The CDR3 DNA sequence: TGTGCCAGCAGCTTGAGTGCTTTTCTAGCGGGACAAGAGACCCAGTACTTC.

The chain uses TRBV3-1 and TRBJ1-2, with TRBD1 identical over 7 bases. The CDR3 is 17 residues long. V dropped 0 bases and J dropped 4; count of bases not matched to a gene: 11. The germline V gene encodes CDR1 LGHDT and CDR2 YNNKEL (reference sequence). The CDR3 sequence is CASSQEERRDSGYGYTF. The CDR3 DNA sequence: TGTGCCAGCAGCCAAGAAGAGCGTCGGGACAGCGGCTATGGCTACACCTTC.

The V gene is TRBV12-3 or TRBV12-4, the J gene TRBJ1-1, with 8 bases matching TRBD1. CDR3 size: 16 residues. The junction had 9 bases not matched to a gene; V was cut back by 5 bases and J by 1 base. The CDR3 nucleotides read TGTGCCAGCAGTACCCGACAGGGGCCGTCGAACACTGAAGCTTTCTTT. Translating gives CASSTRQGPSNTEAFF.

The chain recombines TRBV4-1 with TRBJ2-2; D call uncertain. Germline CDR1 and CDR2: MGHRA and YSYEKL. The V end was cut by 2 bases, the J end by 6 bases, with 13 bases between. The CDR3 is 15 residues long. Written as DNA, the CDR3 is TGCGCCAGCAGCCAATCTGAGACCGTGCCCGGGGAGCTGTTTTTT. Translated: CASSQSETVPGELFF.

The rearrangement joins TRBV18 to TRBJ2-6, with TRBD1 matching 8 bases. The CDR3 is 16 residues long. The V gene's germline CDR1 is KGHSH and CDR2 LQKENI. J lost 3 bases, V lost 6 bases, and 7 bases had no gene match. The CDR3: CASSRTGKGGANVLTF. CDR3 DNA sequence: TGTGCCAGCTCGCGGACAGGGAAAGGTGGGGCCAACGTCCTGACTTTC.

The genes are TRBV7-2 and TRBJ2-2, with D perhaps TRBD1 (6 bases). Trimming stripped 3 bases from V and 6 bases from J, with 11 bases between. The CDR3 spans 14 residues. Germline CDR1 SGHTA, CDR2 FQGNSA. The CDR3 region has the DNA TGTGCCAGCAGCTTTCAGGGGAGCGCCGGGGAGCTGTTTTTT. Its translation is CASSFQGSAGELFF.

For the CDR3, the DNA is TGCAGTGCAGGCGCTCAGGGAAACTACAATGAGCAGTTCTTC. Translated: CSAGAQGNYNEQFF. The chain recombines TRBV20-1 with TRBJ2-1, with TRBD1 as a possible D gene (5 bases). The germline V and J ends were trimmed by 6 bases and 3 bases, with 15 bases remaining between them. The CDR3 contains 14 residues. Germline V gene sequence: CDR1 DFQATT, CDR2 SNEGSKA (reference sequence).

The genes are TRBV5-1 and TRBJ2-7, with D unclear. Germline CDR1 is SGHRS and CDR2 is YFSETQ. There are 14 residues in the CDR3. Trimming removed 1 base at V and 4 bases at J, with 12 bases between. CDR3 region: CASSLLGSGYEQYF. The CDR3 DNA reads TGCGCCAGCAGCTTGTTAGGTTCAGGTTACGAGCAGTACTTC.

This clonotype was seen only a few times. The chain has TRBV4-2 and TRBJ2-5; 8 bases match TRBD2. The ends lost 0 bases at V and 5 bases at J; junction bases unmatched: 8. The CDR3 has 16 amino acids. Germline CDR1 reads LGHNA; CDR2 reads YNFKEQ. This CDR3 is CASSQDWTGGGETQYF. CDR3 DNA sequence: TGTGCCAGCAGCCAAGATTGGACGGGAGGGGGGGAGACCCAGTACTTC.

This clonotype was picked up a small number of times. The V call is TRBV12-3 or TRBV12-4, the J call TRBJ2-2, with 8 bases fitting TRBD2. Trimming removed 5 bases from V and 6 bases from J; junction bases left unmatched: 5. The CDR3 extends over 14 amino acids. The CDR3 spells CASSPLTSAGELFF. CDR3 DNA: TGTGCCAGCAGTCCACTGACTAGCGCCGGGGAGCTGTTTTTT.

The chain recombines TRBV20-1 with TRBJ2-1; 13 bases fit TRBD2. Trimming cost V 7 bases and J 7 bases; bases outside gene matches: 7. CDR3 length equals 14 residues. From germline, CDR1 is DFQATT and CDR2 SNEGSKA (reference sequence). The CDR3 region is CSVPRTSGSNEQFF. The CDR3 DNA reads TGCAGTGTACCCAGGACTAGCGGGAGTAATGAGCAGTTCTTC.

The J gene is TRBJ1-3, the V gene TRBV6-5; D gene unclear. The length of the CDR3 is 13 residues. The germline V gene has CDR1 MNHEY and CDR2 SVGAGI. Trimming removed 7 bases at V and 4 bases at J, with 11 bases between. CDR3 in amino acids: CASIPPLGNTIYF. For the CDR3, the DNA is TGTGCCAGCATCCCGCCTCTGGGAAACACCATATATTTT.

The rearrangement uses TRBV7-2 and TRBJ2-1; no reliable D call. Deletions cut 5 bases from V and 8 bases from J, with 7 bases between. Germline V gene data show CDR1 as SGHTA and CDR2 as FQGNSA. This CDR3 is built from 11 residues. CDR3 nucleotides: TGTGCCAGCAGCCATGGCTATGAGCAGTTCTTC. It codes for CASSHGYEQFF.

V is TRBV9 and J is TRBJ2-5; D is possibly TRBD1 (5 bases). This CDR3 comprises 15 residues. Between the trimmed V and J ends, which lost 0 bases and 1 base, there was a span of 10 bases. CDR1 is SGDLS and CDR2 is YYNGEE in the germline V gene. CDR3 in DNA: TGTGCCAGCAGCGTAGCTGGGGCAGTCCAAGAGACCCAGTACTTC. This encodes CASSVAGAVQETQYF.

This clonotype was detected a few times. V and J are TRBV19 and TRBJ2-7, with TRBD1 as a possible D gene (6 bases). This CDR3 comprises 13 residues. Germline V gives CDR1 LNHDA, CDR2 SQIVND (reference sequence). V was cut by 4 bases and J by 4 bases, with 11 bases left in between. In DNA, the CDR3 is TGTGCCAGTAGTAACTCGAGGGGGTACGAGCAGTACTTC. Amino acid sequence: CASSNSRGYEQYF.

V is TRBV2 and J is TRBJ2-5, with a weak D call TRBD2 (6 bases). The CDR3 extends over 14 amino acids. Germline CDR1 SNHLY, CDR2 FYNNEI. The V end was cut by 5 bases, the J end by 5 bases, with 15 bases between. CDR3 bases: TGTGCCAGCAGTCCCGGGACTTTGGGGGAGACCCAGTACTTC. It translates to CASSPGTLGETQYF.

This sequence joins TRBV7-2 and TRBJ2-3, with TRBD2 matching over 7 bases. This CDR3 has 15 residues. The germline V gene encodes CDR1 SGHTA and CDR2 FQGNSA. The ends lost 5 bases at V and 9 bases at J; junction bases unmatched: 14. In DNA, the CDR3 is TGTGCCAGCAGCCGTCCGGGGAGCGGGGTCCTCACGCAGTATTTT. Its protein product is CASSRPGSGVLTQYF.